This entry lists 30 T cell receptor beta chains sequenced from one sample in a study of Ad26.COV2.S vaccination and SARS-CoV-2 variants. The data were produced by immunoSEQ multiplex PCR, yet TCRdb's version contains in-frame clones alone and is incomplete. In the table there are hundreds of thousands of clones, 70% to 90% of which are singletons. Indicated treatment: roughly 20 received Ad26.COV2.S at low or high dose, single or two shots; 5 received placebo; per-sample allocation not given. Samples came from day 63 after the first vaccine or placebo injection. The sequenced sample was peripheral blood, obtained in a trial of Ad26.COV2.S vaccine versus placebo. Receptor source: a person aged 18-65 years who received the Ad26.COV2.S COVID-19 vaccine or a placebo.

V and J are TRBV24-1 and TRBJ2-3; D possibly corresponds to TRBD2 (6 bases). This CDR3 spans 19 amino acids. From germline, CDR1 is KGHDR and CDR2 SFDVKD. The V and J ends lost 4 bases and 2 bases respectively, with 24 bases between them. The CDR3 DNA is TGTGCCACCAGTGAACCCTTCCGGAGGTTAGCGGATTTCACAGATACGCAGTATTTT. Protein: CATSEPFRRLADFTDTQYF.

V usage is TRBV29-1 and J usage is TRBJ2-1, with D hard to call. This CDR3 comprises 15 residues. V lost 1 base to trimming and J lost 0 bases, with 10 bases between them. Germline V gene lookup returns CDR1 SQVTM and CDR2 ANQGSEA. CDR3 sequence reads: CSVEVWKRSYNEQFF. In DNA, the CDR3 is TGCAGCGTTGAAGTCTGGAAACGCTCCTACAATGAGCAGTTCTTC.

V and J are TRBV7-9 and TRBJ2-7; 11 nucleotides align to TRBD1. The germline CDR1 and CDR2 sequences are SEHNR and FQNEAQ (reference sequence). J was trimmed by 4 bases and V by 10 bases; bases with no gene match: 18. The CDR3 has 17 amino acids. The CDR3 DNA reads as TGTGCCACCTCAGCTCACGTCCGGGACAGGGGGTTATACGAGCAGTACTTC. The encoded protein is CATSAHVRDRGLYEQYF.

The rearrangement uses TRBV10-3 and TRBJ2-5, with D unclear. V lost 4 bases, J lost 3 bases, and 6 bases lay in between. In germline, CDR1 is ENHRY, CDR2 SYGVKD. The CDR3 is 12 residues long. The CDR3 DNA is TGTGCCATCAGTGGATCAGAAGAGACCCAGTACTTC. This gives the protein CAISGSEETQYF.

The chain couples TRBV10-3 to TRBJ1-4, with no clear D. CDR1 is ENHRY and CDR2 is SYGVKD in the germline V gene. The CDR3 length is 13 residues. V lost 7 bases to trimming and J lost 0 bases, with 6 bases between them. In DNA, the CDR3 is TGTGCCATCATGGATGCAACTAATGAAAAACTGTTTTTT. Translation gives CAIMDATNEKLFF.

The chain couples TRBV19 to TRBJ1-3, with TRBD1 as a possible D gene (5 bases). CDR1 is LNHDA, CDR2 SQIVND, per germline (reference sequence). The CDR3 consists of 16 residues. V was clipped by 5 bases and J by 0 bases, with 14 bases between them. CDR3 in amino acids: CASSAGLPASGNTIYF. The CDR3 DNA is TGTGCCAGTAGTGCGGGGCTACCGGCCTCTGGAAACACCATATATTTT.

The rearrangement links TRBV7-2 to TRBJ2-7, with a tentative D call TRBD1 (5 bases). Trimming removed 5 bases at V and 6 bases at J, with 14 bases between. The CDR3 extends over 13 amino acids. Germline CDR1 reads SGHTA; CDR2 reads FQGNSA. The CDR3 is CASSPQQGSEQYF. In DNA, the CDR3 is TGTGCCAGCAGCCCGCAGCAGGGTAGCGAGCAGTACTTC.

The chain carries TRBV19 and TRBJ2-2; TRBD2 agrees at 11 bases. The trim removed 5 bases at V and 4 bases at J, leaving 9 bases unmatched. Looked up from germline, CDR1 is LNHDA and CDR2 is SQIVND (reference sequence). This CDR3 spans 17 amino acids. CDR3 region: CASSRILAGGGTGELFF. The CDR3 nucleotides read TGTGCCAGTAGTCGAATTCTAGCGGGGGGCGGCACCGGGGAGCTGTTTTTT.

The chain employs TRBV5-1 and TRBJ1-6, with D possibly matching TRBD1 (6 bases). From germline, CDR1 is SGHRS and CDR2 YFSETQ. Trimming stripped 3 bases from V and 9 bases from J, with 19 bases between. This CDR3 is 16 amino acids long. CDR3 in DNA: TGCGCCAGCAGCTCTGGGGGCGTTCAGGCCTCTTCACCCCTCCACTTT. It is translated as CASSSGGVQASSPLHF. Supplemented by reference TRBV5-1 and TRBJ1-6, the full variable domain reads KAGVTQTPRYLIKTRGQQVTLSCSPISGHRSVSWYQQTPGQGLQFLFEYFSETQRNKGNFPGRFSGRQFSNSRSEMNVSTLELGDSALYLCASSSGGVQASSPLHFGNGTRLTVT.

The V call is TRBV5-1, the J call TRBJ2-5; D is perhaps TRBD1 (6 bases). V was pared by 0 bases and J by 2 bases, with 8 bases between. The CDR3 runs 14 residues. Germline V gives CDR1 SGHRS, CDR2 YFSETQ. CDR3 in amino acids: CASSLVQGQETQYF. DNA for the CDR3: TGCGCCAGCAGCTTGGTACAGGGACAAGAGACCCAGTACTTC.

This clone came up a few times. This chain links TRBV11-2 with TRBJ1-2; D call uncertain. This CDR3 has 15 residues. Trimming took 0 bases from V and 0 from J, leaving 8 bases between them. The germline V gene has CDR1 SGHAT and CDR2 FQNNGV. CDR3 sequence: CASSLEVSANYGYTF. In DNA, the CDR3 is TGTGCCAGCAGCTTAGAGGTCTCGGCTAACTATGGCTACACCTTC.

V is TRBV5-1 and J is TRBJ1-3, with 8 bases matching TRBD1. The CDR3 is 14 residues long. The germline CDR1 and CDR2 sequences are SGHRS and YFSETQ. The V gene end was trimmed by 7 bases and the J gene end by 0 bases; junction bases not matched to a gene: 3. The CDR3 region is CASWTGSSGNTIYF. The DNA of the CDR3 is TGCGCCAGCTGGACAGGGAGCTCTGGAAACACCATATATTTT.

This clone was seen a single time. CDR3 coding DNA: TGTGCCAGCAGTTGGGGTTACACCGGGGAGCTGTTTTTT. It specifies CASSWGYTGELFF. The genes are TRBV6-2 or TRBV6-3 and TRBJ2-2; no clear D gene. V gave up 4 bases and J gave up 3 bases, with 6 bases separating them. The CDR3 extends over 13 amino acids. Germline lookup yields CDR1 MNHEY and CDR2 SVGEGT.

The chain couples TRBV7-3 to TRBJ2-3, with D possibly being TRBD1 (6 bases). This CDR3 region has 13 residues. Trimming removed 5 bases from V and 1 base from J, with 7 bases in between. CDR1 is SGHTA and CDR2 is FQGTGA in the germline V gene. The CDR3 sequence is CASSRTGTDTQYF. The CDR3 DNA reads TGTGCCAGCAGCCGGACAGGCACAGATACGCAGTATTTT.

The chain couples TRBV6-2 or TRBV6-3 to TRBJ1-5; 8 bases are a match to TRBD1. V dropped 7 bases and J dropped 6; count of bases not matched to a gene: 8. From germline, CDR1 is MNHEY and CDR2 SVGEGT. The CDR3 loop spans 14 amino acids. The CDR3 loop reads CASNPTGGRQPQHF. In DNA form, the CDR3 reads TGTGCCAGCAACCCAACAGGGGGTCGTCAGCCCCAGCATTTT.

The chain carries TRBV27 and TRBJ2-7, with 11 bases lining up with TRBD1. The CDR3 length is 14 residues. Per the germline V gene, CDR1 is MNHEY and CDR2 is SMNVEV (reference sequence). The V and J ends lost 5 bases and 4 bases, in that order; junction bases with no gene match: 4. CDR3 in amino acids: CASSEGTGGYEQYF. CDR3 nucleotide sequence: TGTGCCAGCAGTGAAGGGACAGGGGGTTACGAGCAGTACTTC.

The V and J genes are TRBV6-2 or TRBV6-3 and TRBJ1-1; the D gene is possibly TRBD1 (5 bases). Between the trimmed V and J ends, which lost 0 bases and 4 bases, there was a span of 9 bases. The V gene's germline CDR1 is MNHEY and CDR2 SVGEGT. The CDR3 length is 14 residues. Written as DNA, the CDR3 is TGTGCCAGCAGTTACTCGGGGGGGAGCACTGAAGCTTTCTTT. Its translation: CASSYSGGSTEAFF.

This chain uses TRBV20-1 with TRBJ2-1; D unclear. The CDR3 has 12 amino acids. V dropped 3 bases and J dropped 8 bases, with 11 bases sitting between them. Germline CDR1 reads DFQATT; CDR2 reads SNEGSKA (reference sequence). The CDR3 DNA reads TGCAGTGCTAGTCGAAGGGTGGATGAGCAGTTCTTC. Translated, it gives CSASRRVDEQFF.

The chain links TRBV6-5 to TRBJ2-6, with a tentative D call TRBD1 (5 bases). Germline assignment: CDR1 MNHEY and CDR2 SVGAGI. V lost 5 bases, J lost 4 bases, and 9 bases lay in between. This CDR3 has 14 residues. The CDR3 region is CASSPQGGANVLTF. The CDR3 bases are TGTGCCAGCAGTCCCCAGGGAGGGGCCAACGTCCTGACTTTC.

The chain has TRBV19 and TRBJ2-1, with TRBD2 identical over 8 bases. The CDR3 has 13 amino acids. Trimming cost V 5 bases and J 8 bases; bases outside gene matches: 5. In germline, CDR1 is LNHDA, CDR2 SQIVND (reference sequence). CDR3 in DNA: TGTGCCAGTAGTCGGGAGGGCGGCTATGAGCAGTTCTTC. Its translation: CASSREGGYEQFF. The full variable domain, rest sourced from reference TRBV19 and TRBJ2-1, is DGGITQSPKYLFRKEGQNVTLSCEQNLNHDAMYWYRQDPGQGLRLIYYSQIVNDFQKGDIAEGYSVSREKKESFPLTVTSAQKNPTAFYLCASSREGGYEQFFGPGTRLTVL.

The rearrangement uses TRBV9 and TRBJ2-2, with TRBD2 matching over 8 bases. Germline V lookup: CDR1 SGDLS, CDR2 YYNGEE. V lost 0 bases, J lost 4 bases, and 5 bases stayed unmatched. The CDR3 contains 16 residues. The CDR3 reads CASSVAGGRGTGELFF. CDR3 DNA sequence: TGTGCCAGCAGCGTAGCGGGGGGGCGAGGCACCGGGGAGCTGTTTTTT.

This clone appeared a few times. The chain is built from TRBV21-1 and TRBJ1-1; TRBD1 was called by the table and not checked on the DNA. TRBV21-1 is recorded as a pseudogene. This CDR3 contains 15 residues. CDR3 sequence reads: CASSQSDSLNTEAFF. The CDR3 nucleotides read TGTGCCAGCAGTCAGTCGGACAGTCTGAACACTGAAGCTTTCTTT.

The genes are TRBV5-6 and TRBJ2-3; D not resolved. The CDR3 has 17 amino acids. V gave up 5 bases and J gave up 2 bases, with 21 bases separating them. Germline lookup yields CDR1 SGHDT and CDR2 YYEEEE. The DNA for the CDR3 is TGTGCCAGCAGTCCGGGCGCTGGGCGTCCCTTCACAGATACGCAGTATTTT. This encodes CASSPGAGRPFTDTQYF.

V gene TRBV5-4 combines with J gene TRBJ2-7; 8 bases agree with TRBD1. There are 15 residues in the CDR3. Germline V gene data show CDR1 as SGHNT and CDR2 as YYREEE (reference sequence). V was clipped by 0 bases and J by 1 base; unmatched bases: 3. The CDR3 here is CASSLGQGISYEQYF. CDR3 nucleotides: TGTGCCAGCAGCTTGGGACAGGGGATTTCCTACGAGCAGTACTTC. Using reference TRBV5-4 and TRBJ2-7 for the parts outside the CDR3, the full variable domain is ETGVTQSPTHLIKTRGQQVTLRCSSQSGHNTVSWYQQALGQGPQFIFQYYREEENGRGNFPPRFSGLQFPNYSSELNVNALELDDSALYLCASSLGQGISYEQYFGPGTRLTVT.

V usage is TRBV27 and J usage is TRBJ2-3; 9 bases match TRBD2. Germline-derived CDR1 and CDR2 are MNHEY and SMNVEV (reference sequence). J lost 2 bases, V lost 4 bases, and 4 bases had no gene match. This CDR3 region has 15 residues. The CDR3: CASSSLAGATDTQYF. CDR3 DNA: TGTGCCAGCAGTTCTTTAGCGGGGGCCACAGATACGCAGTATTTT.

This clone has a single count. The V call is TRBV5-1, the J call TRBJ1-2; D remains ambiguous. Between the trimmed V and J ends, which lost 1 base and 4 bases, there was a span of 11 bases. The CDR3 covers 14 residues. The germline CDR1 and CDR2 sequences are SGHRS and YFSETQ. The DNA of the CDR3 is TGCGCCAGCAGCTTGAGCCTCCGGGGCTATGGCTACACCTTC. This gives the protein CASSLSLRGYGYTF.

The chain is built from TRBV3-1 (or the pseudogene TRBV3-2) and TRBJ2-5; possible D gene TRBD2, 6 bases. The germline gives CDR1 LGHDT, CDR2 YNNKEL (reference sequence). V lost 0 bases, J lost 7 bases, and 12 bases lay in between. The CDR3 is 14 amino acids. The CDR3 DNA reads as TGTGCCAGCAGCCAAGATGCTAGCGTAGGGACCCAGTACTTC. Translation: CASSQDASVGTQYF.

The gene calls are TRBV7-9 and TRBJ1-1; 10 nucleotides align to TRBD1. Germline values: CDR1 SEHNR, CDR2 FQNEAQ (reference sequence). V shed 4 bases, J shed 11 bases, and the junction held 1 base outside the gene matches. The CDR3 loop spans 11 amino acids. The CDR3 protein is CASSWTGGAFF. The CDR3 DNA reads TGTGCCAGCAGCTGGACAGGGGGGGCTTTCTTT.

CDR3: CASSPSPGQSNQPQHF. Here the CDR3 DNA reads TGTGCCAGCAGCCCTTCCCCGGGACAGAGCAATCAGCCCCAGCATTTT. The chain uses TRBV27 and TRBJ1-5, with TRBD1 matching over 7 bases. This CDR3 has 16 residues. Looked up from germline, CDR1 is MNHEY and CDR2 is SMNVEV (reference sequence). With 6 bases clipped from V and 1 base from J, the junction kept 9 bases outside the gene matches.

The CDR3 DNA reads as TGCGCCAGCAGCATCACTAGCGGGAGAGGCAATGAGCAGTTCTTC. Translation gives CASSITSGRGNEQFF. The gene calls are TRBV5-1 and TRBJ2-1; 11 bases line up with TRBD2. Germline assignment: CDR1 SGHRS and CDR2 YFSETQ. The CDR3 has 15 amino acids. The V and J ends lost 4 bases and 6 bases, in that order; junction bases with no gene match: 6.